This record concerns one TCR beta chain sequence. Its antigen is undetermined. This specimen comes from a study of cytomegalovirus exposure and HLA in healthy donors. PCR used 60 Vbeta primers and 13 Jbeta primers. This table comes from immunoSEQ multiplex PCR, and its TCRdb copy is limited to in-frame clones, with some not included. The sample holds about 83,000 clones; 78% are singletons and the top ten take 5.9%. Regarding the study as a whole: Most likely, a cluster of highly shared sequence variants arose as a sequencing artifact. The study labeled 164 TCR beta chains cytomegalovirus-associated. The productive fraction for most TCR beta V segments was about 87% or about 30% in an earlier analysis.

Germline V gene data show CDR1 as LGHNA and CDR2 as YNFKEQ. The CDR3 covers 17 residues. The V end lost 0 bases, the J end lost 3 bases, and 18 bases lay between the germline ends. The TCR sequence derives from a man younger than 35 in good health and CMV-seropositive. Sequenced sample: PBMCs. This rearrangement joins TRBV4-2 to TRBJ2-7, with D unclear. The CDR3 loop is CASSQDAGDNSFYEQYF. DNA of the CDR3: TGTGCCAGCAGCCAAGACGCCGGCGACAACTCATTCTACGAGCAGTACTTC.